This T cell receptor (beta chain) is drawn from a study of T cell repertoires in cytomegalovirus infection. Whole-study context: Researchers turned to recently identified HLA-C-restricted CMV epitopes as well as well-studied HLA-B-restricted ones. Matching HLA type, along with CMV infection, was indicated by public TCR beta signatures. Overall study findings and caveats: Adding up the frequency of public TCR beta families identified people who carried CMV plus the relevant HLA.

This clonotype was counted only a few times. What it binds is not known. V was clipped by 5 bases and J by 9 bases, with 11 bases between them. Per the germline V gene, CDR1 is SGHTA and CDR2 is FQGNSA. This CDR3 is 13 amino acids long. MiXCR, run by TCRdb on the reads, gives a single entry per CDR3 protein. The table lists around 500,000 distinct CDR3 sequences, approximately 46% of them singletons. Sequences were derived from cultured PBMCs, sampled from culture after CMV antigen stimulation. V is TRBV7-2 and J is TRBJ1-6; TRBD1 is a possible D gene (5 bases). The source of this sequence is a human donor in good health (CMV status not recorded). Some clones in this sample may be carry-over from other donors' samples. CDR3 nucleotide sequence: TGTGCCAGCAGCATTCAACAGGTTTCACCCCTCCACTTT. It is translated as CASSIQQVSPLHF.